Included here is one TCR beta chain sequence, with context. This sample is drawn from a study of technical replicates of blood from several donors. The CDR3 is made up of 16 amino acids. V was clipped by 4 bases and J by 4 bases; unmatched bases: 9. Germline lookup yields CDR1 SNHLY and CDR2 FYNNEI. The data were produced by immunoSEQ multiplex PCR, yet TCRdb's version contains in-frame clones alone and is incomplete. Of about 74,000 clones listed, approximately 95% are singletons. The sequencing sample was made of T cells isolated from PBMCs. This clonotype was obtained from a human donor in good health. This chain joins TRBV2 and TRBJ1-5, with 8 bases aligning to TRBD1. The chain's CDR3 is CASSGSGTGVNQPQHF. The DNA of the CDR3 is TGTGCCAGCAGTGGGTCCGGGACAGGAGTGAATCAGCCCCAGCATTTT.